The TCR beta chain described here comes from a study of T cells in Graves' hyperthyroidism and ophthalmopathy. This clonotype was observed at least ten times. Its antigen is still unknown. Stable Graves' hyperthyroidism meant no ophthalmopathy progression within 18 months. From RNA transcripts, TCR beta CDR3 regions were amplified. HTBI primers drove first-round RT-PCR of the TCR CDR3. Each CDR3 protein is one row after TCRdb ran MiXCR on the multiplex PCR reads. The top ten clones hold about 33% of a sample with a few hundred thousand distinct CDR3 sequences, 15% of them seen once. The study's findings and limits: Blood also contained most expanded thyroid clonotypes above 0.001.

The V gene's germline CDR1 is MDHEN and CDR2 SYDVKM. Deletions cut 6 bases from V and 4 bases from J, with 14 bases between. The CDR3 contains 14 residues. The rearrangement uses TRBV28 and TRBJ2-3; possibly TRBD2 for D (6 bases). This sequence was found in a woman aged 25 to 39 with Graves' hyperthyroidism. The sequenced material came from blood. Here the CDR3 reads CASRRTRGSDTQYF. CDR3 coding DNA: TGTGCCAGCAGGCGGACACGGGGGTCAGATACGCAGTATTTT.